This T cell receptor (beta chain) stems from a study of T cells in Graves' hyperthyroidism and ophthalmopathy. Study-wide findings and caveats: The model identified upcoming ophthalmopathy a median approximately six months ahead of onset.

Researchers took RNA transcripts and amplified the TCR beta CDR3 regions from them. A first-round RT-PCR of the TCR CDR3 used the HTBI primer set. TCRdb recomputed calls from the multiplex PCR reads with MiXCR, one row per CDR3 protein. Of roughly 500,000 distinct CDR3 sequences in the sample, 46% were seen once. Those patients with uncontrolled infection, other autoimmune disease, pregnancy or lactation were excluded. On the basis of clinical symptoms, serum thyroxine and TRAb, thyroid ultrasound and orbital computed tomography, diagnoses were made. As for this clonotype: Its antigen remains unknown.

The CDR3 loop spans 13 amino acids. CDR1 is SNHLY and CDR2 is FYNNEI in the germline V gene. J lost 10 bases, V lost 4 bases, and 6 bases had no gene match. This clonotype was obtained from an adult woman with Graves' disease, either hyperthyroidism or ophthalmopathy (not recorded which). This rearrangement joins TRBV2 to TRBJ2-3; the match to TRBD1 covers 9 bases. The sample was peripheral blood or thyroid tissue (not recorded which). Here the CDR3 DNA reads TGTGCCAGCAGTGGACAGGGGGATCAGGCGCAGTATTTT. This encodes CASSGQGDQAQYF.